These 29 T cell receptor beta chains were all obtained from the same sample, sequenced in a study of cytomegalovirus exposure and HLA in healthy donors (dated by TCRdb to the late 2010s). The method was the immunoSEQ multiplex PCR assay. A mixture of 60 forward primers for TCR Vbeta segments and 13 reverse primers for TCR Jbeta segments was used in the multiplex PCR. The table comes from immuneACCESS by way of TCRdb, which keeps in-frame sequences with V and J called. Part of the clones is missing from these tables; in studies checked, under half for an unresolved V gene and the rest for unknown reasons. The sample yields about 71,000 clones; roughly 67% were counted once. The ten largest clones represent 7.6% of the sample. The specimen was PBMCs. The source is a man aged 35-49 years in good health and CMV-seropositive.

The V gene is TRBV29-1, the J gene TRBJ1-2; no clear D gene. Germline V gene lookup returns CDR1 SQVTM and CDR2 ANQGSEA. Trimming took 4 bases from V and 0 from J, leaving 6 bases between them. The CDR3 sequence is 12 residues long. CDR3 bases: TGCAGCGTTGTCGCGTCTAACTATGGCTACACCTTC. This translates into CSVVASNYGYTF. The variable domain in full, completed from reference TRBV29-1 and TRBJ1-2, reads SAVISQKPSRDICQRGTSLTIQCQVDSQVTMMFWYRQQPGQSLTLIATANQGSEATYESGFVIDKFPISRPNLTFSTLTVSNMSPEDSSIYLCSVVASNYGYTFGSGTRLTVV.

This chain joins TRBV5-1 and TRBJ1-1; no reliable D call. The CDR3 sequence is 12 residues long. V was clipped by 2 bases and J by 5 bases, with 7 bases between them. CDR1 and CDR2 (germline): SGHRS, YFSETQ. The CDR3 sequence: CASSFRGTEAFF. DNA of the CDR3: TGCGCCAGCAGCTTCAGAGGGACTGAAGCTTTCTTT. The entire variable domain, with the rest obtained from reference TRBV5-1 and TRBJ1-1, is as follows: KAGVTQTPRYLIKTRGQQVTLSCSPISGHRSVSWYQQTPGQGLQFLFEYFSETQRNKGNFPGRFSGRQFSNSRSEMNVSTLELGDSALYLCASSFRGTEAFFGQGTRLTVV.

The chain combines TRBV6-5 with TRBJ1-3, with a possible D match to TRBD1 (5 bases). CDR3 length: 13 residues. Trimming pared 11 bases from V and 3 bases from J, leaving 14 bases between. Per the germline V gene, CDR1 is MNHEY and CDR2 is SVGAGI. For the CDR3, the DNA is TGTGCCGTACATAGGGGAAGTGGAAACACCATATATTTT. This encodes CAVHRGSGNTIYF.

J is TRBJ2-3 and V is TRBV28; D gene unclear. Trimming cost V 5 bases and J 7 bases, with 16 bases left between them. Looked up from germline, CDR1 is MDHEN and CDR2 is SYDVKM. The CDR3 spans 14 residues. Here the CDR3 DNA reads TGTGCCAGCAGTCTCTTAGACTCCTCCAATACGCAGTATTTT. Residues: CASSLLDSSNTQYF.

The CDR3 here is CASSPQRSEQYF. The CDR3 DNA reads TGTGCCAGCAGCCCCCAGAGGTCCGAGCAGTACTTC. This chain joins TRBV11-2 and TRBJ2-7; the D is unclear. CDR1 and CDR2 from the germline V gene are SGHAT and FQNNGV. The V gene lost 5 bases and the J gene lost 6 bases, with 11 bases spanning the gap. The CDR3 runs 12 residues.

This clone was seen a handful of times. DNA for the CDR3: TGTGCCAGCAGCTGGGGGGGGGCAGGCAACACTGAAGCTTTCTTT. Translating it yields CASSWGGAGNTEAFF. J is TRBJ1-1 and V is TRBV5-4; a weak D match, TRBD1 (6 bases). The V end was cut by 3 bases, the J end by 2 bases, with 14 bases between. The CDR3 is 15 amino acids. CDR1 is SGHNT, CDR2 YYREEE, per germline (reference sequence).

A few counts support this clone. The chain employs TRBV2 and TRBJ1-1, with unresolved D. Trimming left V 8 bases short and J 0 bases short, with 7 bases between. The germline V gene encodes CDR1 SNHLY and CDR2 FYNNEI. The CDR3 runs to 12 residues. Written as DNA, the CDR3 is TGTGCCAGCGGAGCGATGAACACTGAAGCTTTCTTT. The encoded protein is CASGAMNTEAFF.

The V and J genes are TRBV5-1 and TRBJ1-2; D gene ambiguous. The CDR3 loop spans 17 amino acids. Trimming removed 6 bases from V and 4 bases from J, with 25 bases in between. Germline V lookup: CDR1 SGHRS, CDR2 YFSETQ. In DNA, the CDR3 is TGCGCCAGCAATCCAAACGGGGAACTCGGCAGTACCTATGGCTACACCTTC. This sequence encodes CASNPNGELGSTYGYTF.

The CDR3 loop reads CSVVEPMNTEAFF. In DNA form, the CDR3 reads TGCAGCGTTGTGGAGCCTATGAACACTGAAGCTTTCTTT. This chain joins TRBV29-1 and TRBJ1-1; D is unclear. The CDR3 extends over 13 amino acids. Germline CDR1 reads SQVTM; CDR2 reads ANQGSEA. V gave up 4 bases and J gave up 0 bases, with 9 bases separating them.

The V and J genes are TRBV21-1 and TRBJ2-5; the DNA was not compared with TRBD1, the D call given in the table. TRBV21-1 is labeled a pseudogene. CDR3 length: 16 amino acids. CDR3 nucleotide sequence: TGTGCCAGCACCAAGACGGGACAGGGGCTGGGAGAGACCCAGTACTTC. As protein: CASTKTGQGLGETQYF.

This chain connects TRBV6-5 to TRBJ2-1; a weak D match, TRBD1 (5 bases). V was cut by 1 base and J by 5 bases, with 12 bases left in between. The CDR3 is 15 amino acids. Germline CDR1 reads MNHEY; CDR2 reads SVGAGI. CDR3 DNA sequence: TGTGCCAGCAGTTACTTTGGGGTCAGGGACAATGAGCAGTTCTTC. Protein: CASSYFGVRDNEQFF.

CDR3 sequence (DNA): TGCAGCAAGGGGCCCGGTTACCCTGAAGCTTTCTTT. This sequence encodes CSKGPGYPEAFF. The J gene is TRBJ1-1, the V gene TRBV29-1; TRBD1 might be the D (5 bases). Between the trimmed V and J ends, which lost 8 bases and 6 bases, there was a span of 16 bases. Germline CDR1 SQVTM, CDR2 ANQGSEA. CDR3 length: 12 residues.

The rearrangement uses TRBV9 and TRBJ1-5; D possibly corresponds to TRBD1 (5 bases). V shed 0 bases and J shed 9 bases, with 16 bases lying between them. The CDR3 spans 15 residues. Germline V CDR1 and CDR2: SGDLS, YYNGEE. In DNA, the CDR3 is TGTGCCAGCAGCGTAGGGGGGGTCCCGGATGGGCCCCAGCATTTT. Translated: CASSVGGVPDGPQHF.

This clone was detected only a few times. The J gene is TRBJ2-1, the V gene TRBV4-1; D remains ambiguous. V was cut by 3 bases and J by 3 bases, with 9 bases left in between. CDR3 length equals 14 residues. Germline V gene sequence: CDR1 MGHRA, CDR2 YSYEKL. The CDR3 is CASSHLQDYNEQFF. Here the CDR3 DNA reads TGCGCCAGCAGCCACCTGCAGGACTACAATGAGCAGTTCTTC.

The J gene is TRBJ1-1, the V gene TRBV27; a weak D match, TRBD1 (6 bases). The germline V gene encodes CDR1 MNHEY and CDR2 SMNVEV (reference sequence). The CDR3 consists of 13 residues. V was trimmed by 2 bases and J by 7 bases, leaving 11 bases between them. The CDR3 region is CASSLEGVSEAFF. The CDR3 DNA follows: TGTGCCAGCAGTTTAGAGGGGGTGAGTGAAGCTTTCTTT.

The chain couples TRBV30 to TRBJ1-1, with D hard to call. Germline values: CDR1 GTSNPN, CDR2 SVGIG (reference sequence). The CDR3 loop spans 13 amino acids. The V end was cut by 3 bases, the J end by 3 bases, with 11 bases between. The CDR3 bases are TGTGCCTGGAGAACTAGAGGTGACACTGAAGCTTTCTTT. It yields the protein CAWRTRGDTEAFF.

This clone was picked up one time. V gene TRBV7-9 combines with J gene TRBJ2-1; 11 bases map to TRBD1. Trimming removed 7 bases from V and 4 bases from J; junction bases left unmatched: 6. This CDR3 comprises 15 residues. CDR1 and CDR2 from the germline V gene are SEHNR and FQNEAQ (reference sequence). The CDR3 region has the DNA TGTGCCAGCAACCCCGGGACAGGGGGGTACAATGAGCAGTTCTTC. Translated: CASNPGTGGYNEQFF.

The rearrangement links TRBV19 to TRBJ1-2, with D uncertain. The CDR3 totals 16 residues. Germline lookup yields CDR1 LNHDA and CDR2 SQIVND (reference sequence). Deletions cut 3 bases from V and 0 bases from J, with 14 bases between. The CDR3 sequence: CASSIGTGTTNYGYTF. CDR3 in DNA: TGTGCCAGTAGTATCGGAACCGGTACTACTAACTATGGCTACACCTTC.

This clone came up a few times. V is TRBV2 and J is TRBJ1-2; tentatively, D is TRBD1 (6 bases). This CDR3 has 13 amino acids. Germline V gene sequence: CDR1 SNHLY, CDR2 FYNNEI. V gave up 7 bases and J gave up 5 bases, with 14 bases separating them. In nucleotides, the CDR3 is TGTGCCAGCATCATGGACAGAGAGTATGGCTACACCTTC. It is translated as CASIMDREYGYTF.

This chain links TRBV7-2 with TRBJ2-5; TRBD1 matches 7 bases. J gave up 9 bases and V 3 bases, and 10 bases lay outside the gene matches. The CDR3 length is 14 residues. The germline CDR1 and CDR2 sequences are SGHTA and FQGNSA. CDR3 nucleotide sequence: TGTGCCAGCAGCTTGCTCTTACCGGACAGGCCCCAGTACTTC. Amino acid sequence: CASSLLLPDRPQYF. The full variable domain, in which reference TRBV7-2 and TRBJ2-5 provide the parts outside the CDR3, is GAGVSQSPSNKVTEKGKDVELRCDPISGHTALYWYRQSLGQGLEFLIYFQGNSAPDKSGLPSDRFSAERTGGSVSTLTIQRTQQEDSAVYLCASSLLLPDRPQYFGPGTRLLVL.

The V call is TRBV5-1, the J call TRBJ1-1; 9 nucleotides line up with TRBD1. Germline lookup yields CDR1 SGHRS and CDR2 YFSETQ. CDR3 length: 14 amino acids. The V and J ends lost 3 bases and 4 bases, in that order; junction bases with no gene match: 4. CDR3 protein: CASSWTGAGTEAFF. DNA for the CDR3: TGCGCCAGCAGCTGGACAGGGGCGGGCACTGAAGCTTTCTTT.

The chain employs TRBV29-1 and TRBJ1-5; 7 bases align to TRBD1. The CDR3 sequence is 13 residues long. CDR1 is SQVTM and CDR2 is ANQGSEA in the germline V gene. The trim removed 2 bases at V and 4 bases at J, leaving 2 bases unmatched. CDR3 sequence: CSVETGENQPQHF. As DNA, the CDR3 is TGCAGCGTTGAAACAGGGGAAAATCAGCCCCAGCATTTT.

CDR3 coding DNA: TGTGCCAGCAGCTCACGTGCGGGACTAGCGGGAGGTTTCACCGGGGAGCTGTTTTTT. Its translation: CASSSRAGLAGGFTGELFF. The chain combines TRBV9 with TRBJ2-2, with 15 nucleotides matching TRBD2. Germline V gene data show CDR1 as SGDLS and CDR2 as YYNGEE. The CDR3 sequence is 19 residues long. The J segment lost 4 bases and the V segment lost 4 bases, leaving 11 bases of the junction unmatched.

J is TRBJ1-2 and V is TRBV5-1; unclear D gene. Per germline, CDR1 SGHRS and CDR2 YFSETQ. V shed 1 base and J shed 3 bases, with 10 bases lying between them. This CDR3 is 14 amino acids long. CDR3 protein: CASSLSRRDYGYTF. CDR3 nucleotides: TGCGCCAGCAGCTTGTCCCGGAGGGACTATGGCTACACCTTC.

About this clone: The identical CDR3 is also encoded by other nucleotide sequences in the sample. This chain joins TRBV7-3 and TRBJ1-1; D remains ambiguous. The CDR3 has 13 amino acids. Germline V gives CDR1 SGHTA, CDR2 FQGTGA. The ends were cut back, 1 base at V and 0 bases at J, with 3 bases in the middle. The CDR3 region has the DNA TGTGCCAGCAGCTTAAGCGTGAACACTGAAGCTTTCTTT. This translates into CASSLSVNTEAFF.

This chain links TRBV7-3 with TRBJ2-5; D not certain. V was clipped by 5 bases and J by 1 base, with 11 bases between them. Germline assignment: CDR1 SGHTA and CDR2 FQGTGA. The CDR3 is 14 residues long. The CDR3, as DNA: TGTGCCAGCAGCCTTACAGAATCCCAAGAGACCCAGTACTTC. It encodes CASSLTESQETQYF.

The chain carries TRBV5-4 and TRBJ2-7; D is perhaps TRBD2 (6 bases). V was shortened by 1 base and J by 6 bases, with 17 bases between the two germline ends. Looked up from germline, CDR1 is SGHNT and CDR2 is YYREEE (reference sequence). The CDR3 extends over 15 amino acids. The CDR3 protein is CASSLYGGTLSEQYF. In nucleotides, the CDR3 is TGTGCCAGCAGCTTGTACGGAGGGACCCTCTCCGAGCAGTACTTC.

V usage is TRBV5-1 and J usage is TRBJ1-4; 10 bases agree with TRBD1. Germline trimming cut 4 bases from V and 5 bases from J; bases unmatched to any gene: 5. Germline values: CDR1 SGHRS, CDR2 YFSETQ. This CDR3 is 15 amino acids long. The CDR3: CASSTLGQGNEKLFF. The CDR3 DNA is TGCGCCAGCAGCACACTGGGACAGGGGAATGAAAAACTGTTTTTT. The full variable domain, completed using reference TRBV5-1 and TRBJ1-4, is KAGVTQTPRYLIKTRGQQVTLSCSPISGHRSVSWYQQTPGQGLQFLFEYFSETQRNKGNFPGRFSGRQFSNSRSEMNVSTLELGDSALYLCASSTLGQGNEKLFFGSGTQLSVL.

V is TRBV27 and J is TRBJ2-3, with 11 bases fitting TRBD2. Germline CDR1 and CDR2: MNHEY and SMNVEV (reference sequence). This CDR3 region has 15 residues. With V trimmed by 6 bases and J by 6 bases, 8 bases remained unmatched. CDR3 amino acids: CASSPTSGRGDTQYF. CDR3 DNA: TGTGCCAGCAGCCCTACTAGCGGGAGAGGTGATACGCAGTATTTT.